The text below deals with one TCR beta chain. Method: immunoSEQ multiplex PCR; TCRdb's copy keeps in-frame clones and lacks some. The table lists about 260,000 clones, around four fifths of them singletons. This specimen comes from a study of blood T cell repertoires in COVID-19. Study-level background: Nucleic acid was either cDNA or gDNA, and it came from T cells, B-cell-depleted T cells, or PBMCs.

Source material: peripheral blood. The clonotype comes from a woman aged 80 or over with acute or convalescent COVID-19.

CDR3 residues: CASSLKSGPNTGELFF. CDR3 DNA sequence: TGTGCCAGCAGCTTAAAGAGCGGACCGAACACCGGGGAGCTGTTTTTT. The V and J genes are TRBV7-3 and TRBJ2-2, with D possibly TRBD2 on 5 matching bases. In germline, CDR1 is SGHTA, CDR2 FQGTGA. Trimming removed 1 base at V and 0 bases at J, with 9 bases between. This CDR3 comprises 16 residues.